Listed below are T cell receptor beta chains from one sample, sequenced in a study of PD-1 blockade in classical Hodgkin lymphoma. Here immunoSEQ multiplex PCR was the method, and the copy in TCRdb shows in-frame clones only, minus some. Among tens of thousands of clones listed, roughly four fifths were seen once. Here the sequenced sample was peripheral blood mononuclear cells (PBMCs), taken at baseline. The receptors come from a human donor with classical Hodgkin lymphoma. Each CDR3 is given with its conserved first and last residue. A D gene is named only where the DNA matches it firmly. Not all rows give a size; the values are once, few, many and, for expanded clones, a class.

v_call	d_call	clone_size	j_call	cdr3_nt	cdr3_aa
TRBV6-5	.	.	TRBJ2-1	TGTGCCAGCAGGCCCCCCGGGGGTGCCTACAATGAGCAGTTCTTC	CASRPPGGAYNEQFF
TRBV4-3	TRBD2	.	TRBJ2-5	TGCGCCAGCAGCCTTAACTCGGGGGGGCCACAGACCCAGTACTTC	CASSLNSGGPQTQYF
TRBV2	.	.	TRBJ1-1	TGTGCCAGCAGGCAAGGGCTTAACACTGAAGCTTTCTTT	CASRQGLNTEAFF
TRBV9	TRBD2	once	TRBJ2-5	TGTGCCAGCAGCATCGGGACTAGCGGGGCGCAAGAGACCCAGTACTTC	CASSIGTSGAQETQYF
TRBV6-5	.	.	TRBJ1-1	TGTGCCAGCAGTTACGCAGGGGCCACTGAAGCTTTCTTT	CASSYAGATEAFF
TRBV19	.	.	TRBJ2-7	TGTGCCAGTAGTAGGGACCCCGCCTACGAGCAGTACTTC	CASSRDPAYEQYF
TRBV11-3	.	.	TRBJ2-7	TGTGCCAGCAGCTCACAGGGAGTCGCCTACGAGCAGTACTTC	CASSSQGVAYEQYF
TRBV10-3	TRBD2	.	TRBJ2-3	TGTGCCATCAGAAGCGGGGTAGGGACAGATACGCAGTATTTT	CAIRSGVGTDTQYF
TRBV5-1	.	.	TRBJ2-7	TGCGCCAGCAGTCAAGGGACATCGCTGAGCGAGCAGTACTTC	CASSQGTSLSEQYF
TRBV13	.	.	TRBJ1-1	TGTGCCAGCAGCTTCTACTCTGGAGGGTCGACTGAAGCTTTCTTT	CASSFYSGGSTEAFF
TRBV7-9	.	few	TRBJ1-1	TGTGCCAGCACCCAACAAGCGGGGGTAGGTTTCACTGAAGCTTTCTTT	CASTQQAGVGFTEAFF
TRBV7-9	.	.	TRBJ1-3	TGTGCCAGCAGCTTATTGTACAGCTCTGGAAACACCATATATTTT	CASSLLYSSGNTIYF
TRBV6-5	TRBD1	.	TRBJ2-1	TGTGCCAGCAGTTCCTGGGACAGGGGACCCTACAATGAGCAGTTCTTC	CASSSWDRGPYNEQFF
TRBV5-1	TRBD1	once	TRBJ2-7	TGCGCCAGCAGCCCCCAAGGACAGGGATCGTACGAGCAGTACTTC	CASSPQGQGSYEQYF
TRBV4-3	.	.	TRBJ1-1	TGCGCCAGCAGCCAAATGTGGGAGTCGAACACTGAAGCTTTCTTT	CASSQMWESNTEAFF
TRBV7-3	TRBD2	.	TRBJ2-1	TGTGCCAGCAGCTTAATGCCCGGGCTAGCGGGGAGCGATGAGCAGTTCTTC	CASSLMPGLAGSDEQFF
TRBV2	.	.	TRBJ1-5	TGTGCCAGCAGCCAATTAGGCAACAATCAGCCCCAGCATTTT	CASSQLGNNQPQHF
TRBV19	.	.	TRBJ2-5	TGTGCCAGTAGTATACAAAGTACAGACCAAGAGACCCAGTACTTC	CASSIQSTDQETQYF
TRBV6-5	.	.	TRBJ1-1	TGTGCCAGCAGCCAGATCATTTCGGGCACTGAAGCTTTCTTT	CASSQIISGTEAFF
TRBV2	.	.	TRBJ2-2	TGTGCCAGCAGGGCCGGGACTAACACCGGGGAGCTGTTTTTT	CASRAGTNTGELFF
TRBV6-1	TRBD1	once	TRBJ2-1	TGTGCCAGCAGCCCACAGGGGGATGAGCAGTTCTTC	CASSPQGDEQFF
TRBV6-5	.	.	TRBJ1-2	TGTGCCAGCAGTTACTCGTCGTCAGCCTATGGCTACACCTTC	CASSYSSSAYGYTF
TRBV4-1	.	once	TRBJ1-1	TGCGCCAGCAGCCAAGAACACAGACTGAACACTGAAGCTTTCTTT	CASSQEHRLNTEAFF
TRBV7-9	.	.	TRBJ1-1	TGTGCCAGCAGCCACGAACGGGGGGCAAGGACTGAAGCTTTCTTT	CASSHERGARTEAFF
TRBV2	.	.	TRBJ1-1	TGTGCCGCCTCAGGGTTGGGCACTGAAGCTTTCTTT	CAASGLGTEAFF
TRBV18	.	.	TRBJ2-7	TGTGCCAGCTCACCACAGGGGGAAGACGAGCAGTACTTC	CASSPQGEDEQYF
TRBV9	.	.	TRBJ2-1	TGTGCCAGCAGCACCACAGGGTTCCCCTACAATGAGCAGTTCTTC	CASSTTGFPYNEQFF
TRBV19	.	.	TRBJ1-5	TGTGCCTCAAGCCGGCCGGGGGGTTTACATCAGCCCCAGCATTTT	CASSRPGGLHQPQHF
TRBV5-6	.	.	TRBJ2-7	TGTGCCAGCAGTCTTCGTCCCCGCCAGGGGGGCTACGAGCAGTACTTC	CASSLRPRQGGYEQYF
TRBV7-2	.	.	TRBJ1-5	TGTGCCAGCAGCTTAGCGGATCAGCCCCAGCATTTT	CASSLADQPQHF
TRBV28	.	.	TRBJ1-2	TGTGCCAGCAGTCTAACACAGGGAAACTATGGCTACACCTTC	CASSLTQGNYGYTF
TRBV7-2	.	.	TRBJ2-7	TGTGCCAGCAGCTTGAATGGCGGCCAGGCTGGCTACGAGCAGTACTTC	CASSLNGGQAGYEQYF
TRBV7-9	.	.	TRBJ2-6	TGTGCCAGCAGCCCCACAGGCAGCTCTGGGGCCAACGTCCTGACTTTC	CASSPTGSSGANVLTF
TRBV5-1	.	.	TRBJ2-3	TGCGCCAGCAGCTTGGCGGAGGTCACAGATACGCAGTATTTT	CASSLAEVTDTQYF
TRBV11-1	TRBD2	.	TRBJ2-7	TGTGCCAGCAGCTACAGCGGGGGACCCCCCTACGAGCAGTACTTC	CASSYSGGPPYEQYF
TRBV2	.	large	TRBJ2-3	TGTGCCAGCAGTCACACAGATACGCAGTATTTT	CASSHTDTQYF
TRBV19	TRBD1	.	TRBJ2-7	TGTGCCAGTAGTATTTCGGCAGGGGGCAGGGAGCAGTACTTC	CASSISAGGREQYF
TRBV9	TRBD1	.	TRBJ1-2	TGTGCCAGCAGCGCAAGGGACAGGGTCTATGGCTACACCTTC	CASSARDRVYGYTF
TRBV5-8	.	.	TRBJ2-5	TGTGCCAGCAGCTTGTTATCACAGCAAGAGACCCAGTACTTC	CASSLLSQQETQYF
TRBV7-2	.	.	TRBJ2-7	TGTGCCAGCAGCCCGGACAGTGATCGTTCCTACGAGCAGTACTTC	CASSPDSDRSYEQYF
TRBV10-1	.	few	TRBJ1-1	TGCGCCAGCAGGGGGGCTTTCTTT	CASRGAFF
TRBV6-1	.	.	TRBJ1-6	TGTGCCAGCAGTGTTTGGACCAGTCGGGCCCGGTCACCCCTCCACTTT	CASSVWTSRARSPLHF
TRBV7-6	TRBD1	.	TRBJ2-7	TGTGCCAGCAGCTTAGGGACGGGGACAGGGGAGCACGAGCAGTACTTC	CASSLGTGTGEHEQYF
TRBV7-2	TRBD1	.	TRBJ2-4	TGTGCCAGCAGCAGGGGACAGGGGGCGAACATTCAGTACTTC	CASSRGQGANIQYF
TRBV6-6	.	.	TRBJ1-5	TGTGCCAGCAGTTACTCGAGCGGACAGATCAATCAGCCCCAGCATTTT	CASSYSSGQINQPQHF
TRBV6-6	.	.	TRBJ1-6	TGTGCCAGCAGTTACCCACCACAGCCCTATAATTCACCCCTCCACTTT	CASSYPPQPYNSPLHF
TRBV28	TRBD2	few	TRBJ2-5	TGTGCCAGCAGTCAACCTAGCGGGGGAGACTCTGGGGAGACCCAGTACTTC	CASSQPSGGDSGETQYF
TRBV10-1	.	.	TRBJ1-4	TGCGCCAGCAGTACCAGCCCGCCCACTGAAAAACTGTTTTTT	CASSTSPPTEKLFF